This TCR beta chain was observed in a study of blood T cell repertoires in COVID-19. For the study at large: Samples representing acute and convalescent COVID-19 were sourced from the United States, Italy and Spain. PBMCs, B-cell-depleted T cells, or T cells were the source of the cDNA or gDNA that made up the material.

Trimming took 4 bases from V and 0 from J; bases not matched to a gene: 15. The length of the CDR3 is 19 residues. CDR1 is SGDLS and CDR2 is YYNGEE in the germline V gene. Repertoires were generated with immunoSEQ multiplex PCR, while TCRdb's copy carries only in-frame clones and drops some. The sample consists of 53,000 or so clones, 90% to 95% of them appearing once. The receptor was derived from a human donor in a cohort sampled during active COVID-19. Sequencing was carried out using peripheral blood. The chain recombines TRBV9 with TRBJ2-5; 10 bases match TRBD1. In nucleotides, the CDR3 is TGTGCCAGCAGCCATCATAATACCTGGGACAGGGGAAACCAAGAGACCCAGTACTTC. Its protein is CASSHHNTWDRGNQETQYF.